Reported below is one T cell receptor (beta chain). According to the study, TCR beta libraries were built with iRepertoire HTBI primers and CDR3-region Arm-PCR. TCRdb analysed the multiplex PCR reads with MiXCR anew, one entry per CDR3 protein. Found here are around 250,000 distinct CDR3 sequences, about 17% of them singletons; the top ten hold roughly 15%. The data are from a study of regulatory T cells in long-lasting Graves disease. Time point noted: newly diagnosed GD, antithyroid drugs for less than 3 months. Scientists built the TCR library using RNA that was extracted from PBMCs. American Thyroid Association guidelines were used to diagnose Graves' disease. Patients came from an endocrinology department in Xi'an, China. These same records also appear under a second study, on T cells in Graves' hyperthyroidism and ophthalmopathy. That work states: Most thyroid clonotypes that were expanded above 0.001 also turned up in blood.

The source of this sequence is a woman aged 25-40 years with Graves disease. The input for sequencing was peripheral blood mononuclear cells (PBMCs), taken at new diagnosis, from a patient treated with antithyroid drugs.

DNA of the CDR3: TGCAGTGCCCCGGCGGGGGGGGTCACAGATACGCAGTATTTT. Its protein is CSAPAGGVTDTQYF. The chain has TRBV20-1 and TRBJ2-3; 9 bases line up with TRBD2. CDR1 is DFQATT, CDR2 SNEGSKA, per germline (reference sequence). The CDR3 runs 14 residues. J was trimmed by 2 bases and V by 6 bases; bases with no gene match: 6.